Presented here are 30 T cell receptor beta chains from one specimen sequenced in a study of T cells in Graves' hyperthyroidism and ophthalmopathy (dated by TCRdb to the late 2010s). Receptors were amplified or captured by multiplex PCR. Sequencing used an Illumina HiSeq 2000. The TCR beta CDR3 regions were amplified from the RNA transcripts. The first round of RT-PCR for the TCR CDR3 was performed with the HTBI primer set and the Qiagen OneStep RT-PCR kit. TCRdb handled the public reads itself, with Q25 trimming in fastp and clone calling in MiXCR, and kept productive beta chains. Here each entry gathers all rows of one CDR3 protein and keeps the most common genes and DNA. The sample has about 360,000 distinct CDR3 sequences on record, about 18% of them singletons. Clones ranked in the top ten supply around 3.4% of the sample. The sequenced sample consisted of blood. These receptors all come from a woman aged 18-35 years with Graves' hyperthyroidism.

This clonotype was counted many times. The V and J genes are TRBV4-1 and TRBJ2-7; D tentatively fits TRBD1 or TRBD2 (5 bases each). The CDR3 is 14 amino acids. V gave up 6 bases and J gave up 4 bases, with 16 bases separating them. The germline gives CDR1 MGHRA, CDR2 YSYEKL. CDR3 coding DNA: TGCGCCAGCAGTATCTGGACCGAGGGGTACGAGCAGTACTTC. It codes for CASSIWTEGYEQYF.

At least ten counts were recorded for this clonotype. A much bigger clone sits one base away, suggesting this may be a read error. The chain employs TRBV12-3 or TRBV12-4 and TRBJ1-1; D possibly corresponds to TRBD1 (5 bases). The CDR3 spans 12 residues. Trimming cost V 7 bases and J 4 bases, with 10 bases left between them. As DNA, the CDR3 is TGTGCCAGCACCTTGAGGGGCACTGAAGCTTTCTTT. Translated, it gives CASTLRGTEAFF.

This clonotype has at least ten counts. J is TRBJ1-1 and V is TRBV30, with unresolved D. Germline CDR1 GTSNPN, CDR2 SVGIG (reference sequence). Trimming removed 2 bases at V and 10 bases at J, with 17 bases between. This CDR3 contains 13 residues. CDR3 sequence reads: CAWSLASRRAAFF. In DNA, the CDR3 is TGTGCCTGGAGTCTCGCTAGTCGGAGGGCAGCTTTCTTT.

The sample holds many counts of this clonotype. The chain recombines TRBV20-1 with TRBJ1-5; no clear D gene. V was pared by 6 bases and J by 3 bases, with 12 bases between. Germline V lookup: CDR1 DFQATT, CDR2 SNEGSKA (reference sequence). The CDR3 contains 13 residues. The chain's CDR3 is CSAVSTFNQPQHF. DNA for the CDR3: TGCAGTGCCGTGAGTACCTTCAATCAGCCCCAGCATTTT.

This clonotype was picked up many times. The chain links TRBV28 to TRBJ1-2, with D perhaps TRBD1 (6 bases). CDR1 is MDHEN, CDR2 SYDVKM, per germline. CDR3 length: 15 amino acids. Trimming took off 1 base at V and 2 bases at J, with 11 bases between the two ends. Here the CDR3 reads CASSLSGAENYGYTF. The CDR3 DNA is TGTGCCAGCAGTTTATCAGGGGCTGAGAACTATGGCTACACCTTC.

This clonotype has a count of ten or more. This chain joins TRBV12-3 or TRBV12-4 and TRBJ2-5, with 8 bases that match TRBD1. The CDR3 is 14 amino acids. Unmatched junction bases numbered 8, after V lost 6 bases and J lost 5 bases. The CDR3 spells CASSHGQGEETQYF. In nucleotides, the CDR3 is TGTGCCAGCAGCCACGGACAGGGCGAGGAGACCCAGTACTTC.

This clonotype occurred many times. The chain is built from TRBV19 and TRBJ2-7; D ambiguous. Germline V gene sequence: CDR1 LNHDA, CDR2 SQIVND (reference sequence). The CDR3 has 15 amino acids. Trimming pared 3 bases from V and 0 bases from J, leaving 12 bases between. In DNA form, the CDR3 reads TGTGCCAGTAGTATTGTTCCGGCGCACTCCTACGAGCAGTACTTC. Its protein product is CASSIVPAHSYEQYF.

The table lists this clonotype with many counts. This chain joins TRBV9 and TRBJ2-2; D might be TRBD2 (5 bases). The V end lost 9 bases, the J end lost 8 bases, and 14 bases lay between the germline ends. The CDR3 extends over 12 amino acids. Per germline, CDR1 SGDLS and CDR2 YYNGEE. In DNA, the CDR3 is TGTGCCACCTCATCATCGGGGGGGGAGCTGTTTTTT. Its translation is CATSSSGGELFF.

This clonotype was detected ten times or more. CDR3 nucleotides: TGTGCCAGCAGCAACCGGGGGACAGGAGGACAGAGTATTCGCTACACCTTC. Translation: CASSNRGTGGQSIRYTF. The gene calls are TRBV7-8 and TRBJ1-2, with 8 positions matching TRBD1. CDR1 is SGHVS, CDR2 FQNEAQ, per germline. V dropped 5 bases and J dropped 9; count of bases not matched to a gene: 20. There are 17 residues in the CDR3.

This clonotype has a count of ten or more. V and J are TRBV12-3 or TRBV12-4 and TRBJ1-1; D gene ambiguous. The V end lost 8 bases, the J end lost 4 bases, and 8 bases lay between the germline ends. The CDR3 is 11 amino acids. For the CDR3, the DNA is TGTGCCAGCCGCCGGCCCACTGAAGCTTTCTTT. It translates to CASRRPTEAFF.

At least ten counts were recorded for this clonotype. This chain joins TRBV6-1 and TRBJ2-2, with D hard to call. Trimming took 3 bases from V and 6 from J, leaving 5 bases between them. CDR3 length: 12 amino acids. CDR1 is MNHNS, CDR2 SASEGT, per germline. This chain's CDR3 is CASSERAGELFF. DNA for the CDR3: TGTGCCAGCAGTGAGCGCGCCGGGGAGCTGTTTTTT.

This clonotype came up many times. V usage is TRBV19 and J usage is TRBJ1-2; D unresolved. CDR1 LNHDA and CDR2 SQIVND come from the germline V gene (reference sequence). V shed 5 bases and J shed 3 bases, with 19 bases lying between them. The CDR3 contains 16 residues. The CDR3 loop reads CASSAGGVGADYGYTF. In nucleotides, the CDR3 is TGTGCCAGTAGTGCCGGAGGTGTAGGCGCGGACTATGGCTACACCTTC.

This clonotype was recorded at least ten times. The gene calls are TRBV12-3 or TRBV12-4 and TRBJ2-7, with unresolved D. The CDR3 contains 14 residues. V lost 3 bases and J 6 bases, leaving 15 bases between the germline ends. The CDR3 DNA is TGTGCCAGCAGTTTCGGGCAAGGAGTCGGCGAGCAGTACTTC. This codes for CASSFGQGVGEQYF.

This clonotype was detected ten times or more. J is TRBJ2-7 and V is TRBV12-3 or TRBV12-4; the match to TRBD1 covers 8 bases. The trim removed 7 bases at V and 3 bases at J, leaving 8 bases unmatched. The CDR3 spans 14 residues. CDR3 residues: CASKVDRGYYEQYF. The CDR3 DNA sequence: TGTGCCAGCAAAGTCGACAGGGGCTACTACGAGCAGTACTTC.

On this clonotype: A single base separates this from a much larger clone, so it may be a read error. The rearrangement uses TRBV2 and TRBJ2-2, with D perhaps TRBD1 or TRBD2 (5 bases each). Germline V lookup: CDR1 SNHLY, CDR2 FYNNEI. The CDR3 length is 14 residues. With 8 bases removed from V and 3 bases from J, the gap between germline ends came to 13 bases. In DNA, the CDR3 is TGTGCCAGCTGGGACGGGGCCCACACCGGGGAGCTGTTTTTT. Protein product: CASWDGAHTGELFF. The entire variable domain, with the rest obtained from reference TRBV2 and TRBJ2-2, is as follows: EPEVTQTPSHQVTQMGQEVILRCVPISNHLYFYWYRQILGQKVEFLVSFYNNEISEKSEIFDDQFSVERPDGSNFTLKIRSTKLEDSAMYFCASWDGAHTGELFFGEGSRLTVL.

This clonotype was counted ten times or more. The chain employs TRBV12-3 or TRBV12-4 and TRBJ1-1; 8 bases are a match to TRBD1. V was pared by 6 bases and J by 11 bases, with 11 bases of the junction left unmatched. This CDR3 comprises 13 residues. CDR3 in DNA: TGTGCCAGCAGCATACTTGGGACAGGTTGGGCTTTCTTT. Its protein product is CASSILGTGWAFF.

This clonotype was counted many times. The CDR3 spells CASSFSPVMTNSPLHF. The CDR3 DNA is TGTGCCAGCAGCTTCAGTCCCGTAATGACTAATTCACCCCTCCACTTT. This chain joins TRBV7-2 and TRBJ1-6, with unresolved D. Germline CDR1 and CDR2: SGHTA and FQGNSA. Trimming took 3 bases from V and 6 from J, leaving 15 bases between them. The CDR3 length is 16 residues.

The chain has TRBV6-2 or TRBV6-3 and TRBJ2-6; maybe TRBD2 (6 bases). This CDR3 has 18 amino acids. V was pared by 6 bases and J by 3 bases, with 21 bases between. Germline V gives CDR1 MNHEY, CDR2 SVGEGT. DNA of the CDR3: TGTGCCAGCAGAAAGATCGGGGGACGTTTGGGTGGGGCCAACGTCCTGACTTTC. Translation: CASRKIGGRLGGANVLTF.

This clonotype was seen repeatedly, ten times or more. The chain employs TRBV10-3 and TRBJ1-1; TRBD1 might be the D (6 bases). The CDR3 has 15 residues. CDR1 is ENHRY and CDR2 is SYGVKD in the germline V gene. The V gene lost 2 bases and the J gene lost 1 base, with 11 bases spanning the gap. The CDR3 protein is CAISEPWTENTEAFF. The CDR3 DNA reads TGTGCCATCAGTGAGCCCTGGACAGAGAACACTGAAGCTTTCTTT.

This clonotype was detected ten times or more. This chain uses TRBV6-4 with TRBJ2-2; 10 bases are a match to TRBD2. V dropped 4 bases and J dropped 7; count of bases not matched to a gene: 6. The CDR3 is 15 amino acids. Germline CDR1 MRHNA, CDR2 SNTAGT. For the CDR3, the DNA is TGTGCCAGCAGTGCGCTAGCGGGGGACATCGGGGAGCTGTTTTTT. It translates to CASSALAGDIGELFF.

This clonotype was seen ten or more times. The chain is built from TRBV29-1 and TRBJ1-2; the D gene is possibly TRBD1 (6 bases). CDR1 and CDR2 from the germline V gene are SQVTM and ANQGSEA. V gave up 5 bases and J gave up 2 bases, with 15 bases separating them. The CDR3 is made up of 14 amino acids. CDR3 protein: CSVLGGTRNYGYTF. In DNA form, the CDR3 reads TGCAGCGTTTTAGGCGGGACACGAAACTATGGCTACACCTTC.

This clonotype was counted a few times. The chain uses TRBV2 and TRBJ2-7; D may be TRBD1 (5 bases). The CDR3 contains 14 residues. The V end was cut by 6 bases, the J end by 5 bases, with 17 bases between. Per germline, CDR1 SNHLY and CDR2 FYNNEI. CDR3 sequence (DNA): TGTGCCAGCAGCGAATGGCAGGGTCCCCACGAGCAGTACTTC. Translating it yields CASSEWQGPHEQYF.

This chain joins TRBV20-1 and TRBJ1-2, with 9 bases aligning to TRBD1. The CDR3 sequence is 14 residues long. Germline V lookup: CDR1 DFQATT, CDR2 SNEGSKA (reference sequence). The V gene end was trimmed by 2 bases and the J gene end by 8 bases; junction bases not matched to a gene: 9. The DNA of the CDR3 is TGCAGTGCTAGATTGGACAGGGGCGCGATAGGCTACACCTTC. The encoded protein is CSARLDRGAIGYTF.

This clonotype appeared many times. This chain links TRBV28 with TRBJ1-2; tentative D call: TRBD1 (5 bases). This CDR3 is built from 15 residues. Germline V gives CDR1 MDHEN, CDR2 SYDVKM. Trimming took off 5 bases at V and 4 bases at J, with 17 bases between the two ends. CDR3 protein: CASSTGDSQTYGYTF. As DNA, the CDR3 is TGTGCCAGCAGTACGGGGGACTCCCAAACCTATGGCTACACCTTC.

This clonotype was observed at least ten times. As DNA, the CDR3 is TGTGCCAGCAGTCCTAGGTCCGGGGGAGGAGAGACCCAGTACTTC. Protein: CASSPRSGGGETQYF. The chain carries TRBV12-3 or TRBV12-4 and TRBJ2-5, with TRBD2 as a possible D gene (6 bases). Trimming removed 5 bases at V and 4 bases at J, with 17 bases between. The CDR3 length is 15 residues.

This clonotype has ten or more counts. The V and J genes are TRBV5-1 and TRBJ2-7; D remains ambiguous. Germline V gene lookup returns CDR1 SGHRS and CDR2 YFSETQ. V was pared by 0 bases and J by 7 bases, with 20 bases between. This CDR3 comprises 16 residues. Written as DNA, the CDR3 is TGCGCCAGCAGCTTGGTTTTCGGATCGCCACCGGGTGAGCAGTACTTC. This sequence encodes CASSLVFGSPPGEQYF.

This clonotype was detected ten times or more. CDR3 sequence reads: CASSYGTPNTEAFF. The DNA for the CDR3 is TGTGCCAGCAGCTACGGGACGCCCAACACTGAAGCTTTCTTT. The chain is built from TRBV27 and TRBJ1-1, with a possible D match to TRBD1 (5 bases). The CDR3 extends over 14 amino acids. Germline CDR1 reads MNHEY; CDR2 reads SMNVEV (reference sequence). V lost 6 bases, J lost 2 bases, and 13 bases lay in between.

Ten or more counts support this clonotype. The rearrangement joins TRBV27 to TRBJ1-1; D ambiguous. CDR1 MNHEY and CDR2 SMNVEV come from the germline V gene (reference sequence). Trimming cost V 6 bases and J 8 bases, with 16 bases left between them. This CDR3 spans 13 amino acids. The CDR3 protein is CASSISVSSEAFF. The CDR3 region has the DNA TGTGCCAGCAGCATCTCGGTGTCCTCGGAAGCTTTCTTT.

This clonotype was counted at least ten times. The chain is built from TRBV14 and TRBJ2-5; D is unclear. The CDR3 is 12 residues long. V shed 4 bases and J shed 7 bases, with 10 bases lying between them. Germline V gene lookup returns CDR1 SGHDN and CDR2 FVKESK. The CDR3 sequence is CASSPGRVTQYF. CDR3 bases: TGTGCCAGCAGCCCAGGCCGGGTGACCCAGTACTTC.

This clonotype was seen at least ten times. This sequence joins TRBV18 and TRBJ1-5; maybe TRBD1 (6 bases). Trimming cost V 5 bases and J 3 bases, with 14 bases left between them. Germline CDR1 reads KGHSH; CDR2 reads LQKENI. The CDR3 has 15 residues. CDR3 residues: CASSATRDTNQPQHF. The CDR3 DNA follows: TGTGCCAGCTCAGCAACCCGGGACACCAATCAGCCCCAGCATTTT.